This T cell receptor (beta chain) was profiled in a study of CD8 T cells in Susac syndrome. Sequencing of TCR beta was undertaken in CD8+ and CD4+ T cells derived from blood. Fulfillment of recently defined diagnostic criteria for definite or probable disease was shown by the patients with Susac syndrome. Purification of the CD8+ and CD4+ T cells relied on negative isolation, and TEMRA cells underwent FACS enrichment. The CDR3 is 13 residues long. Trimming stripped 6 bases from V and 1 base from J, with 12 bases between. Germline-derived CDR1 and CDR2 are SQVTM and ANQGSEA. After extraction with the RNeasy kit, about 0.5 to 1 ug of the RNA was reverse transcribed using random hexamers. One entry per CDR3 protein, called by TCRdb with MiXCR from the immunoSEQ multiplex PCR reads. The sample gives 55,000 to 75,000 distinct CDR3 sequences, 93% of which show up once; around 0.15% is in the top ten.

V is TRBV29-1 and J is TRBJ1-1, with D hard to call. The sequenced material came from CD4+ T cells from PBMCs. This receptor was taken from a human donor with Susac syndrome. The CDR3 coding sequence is TGCAGCGTCCGTTACGGATCGAACACTGAAGCTTTCTTT. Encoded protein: CSVRYGSNTEAFF.